This is a list of T cell receptor beta chains from one sample in a study of identifying expanded T cells in peripheral blood. TCRdb's copy holds only in-frame clones and misses some; the assay was immunoSEQ multiplex PCR. This sample carries some 96,000 clones, over 70% of them seen once, and the ten largest clones take 5% to 6.5%. Sequenced input: blood. These receptors came from a person between 18 and 70 years old in good health. Each CDR3 is given with its conserved first and last residue. The order of the fields is CDR3 protein, CDR3 DNA, V gene, J gene, D gene, clone size. D genes are given only for firm matches. Clone size is given for some rows only: seen once, a few or many times, or a class if the clone is expanded.

CASSFGVSDQPQHF	TGTGCCAGCAGCTTCGGAGTCTCCGATCAGCCCCAGCATTTT	TRBV13	TRBJ1-5	.	.
CASARLAGGTDTQYF	TGTGCCAGCGCCCGACTGGCGGGAGGGACAGATACGCAGTATTTT	TRBV7-2	TRBJ2-3	TRBD2	.
CASSQEGRQYNEQFF	TGTGCCAGCAGCCAAGAGGGCAGACAGTACAATGAGCAGTTCTTC	TRBV5-3	TRBJ2-1	.	.
CASSPGFRREGEQFF	TGTGCCAGCTCACCAGGTTTTCGGCGGGAGGGGGAACAGTTCTTC	TRBV18	TRBJ2-1	TRBD2	few
CASNEQGAFYNEQFF	TGTGCCAGCAACGAACAGGGGGCGTTCTACAATGAGCAGTTCTTC	TRBV11-2	TRBJ2-1	TRBD1	.
CASGLVIGPNTEAFF	TGTGCTAGTGGTTTGGTTATAGGGCCGAACACTGAAGCTTTCTTT	TRBV12-5	TRBJ1-1	.	.
CSVEVIGRGHGEQFF	TGCAGCGTTGAAGTAATCGGCAGGGGGCATGGTGAGCAGTTCTTC	TRBV29-1	TRBJ2-1	TRBD1	.
CASRKQGASTGYTF	TGTGCCAGCAGGAAACAGGGGGCGAGTACTGGCTACACCTTC	TRBV2	TRBJ1-2	TRBD1	.
CASSPTGSRETQYF	TGTGCCAGCAGCCCAACAGGGAGCCGGGAGACCCAGTACTTC	TRBV28	TRBJ2-5	.	.
CASSLDLVGGGGSNEQFF	TGTGCCAGCAGCTTAGATCTAGTCGGAGGGGGGGGTTCCAATGAGCAGTTCTTC	TRBV11-3	TRBJ2-1	.	.
CSVEDGTAATNEKLFF	TGCAGCGTTGAAGATGGGACGGCAGCAACTAATGAAAAACTGTTTTTT	TRBV29-1	TRBJ1-4	.	.
CASGFRSGRNIQYF	TGTGCTAGTGGTTTTCGTTCAGGGAGGAACATTCAGTACTTC	TRBV12-5	TRBJ2-4	.	.
CASRLAGVGADTQYF	TGTGCCAGCAGGTTAGCGGGGGTTGGCGCAGATACGCAGTATTTT	TRBV27	TRBJ2-3	TRBD2	.
CARNPHPGDTLAPTEAFF	TGTGCCAGAAACCCGCACCCAGGGGACACCTTAGCCCCAACTGAAGCTTTCTTT	TRBV30	TRBJ1-1	.	.
CASSLDGGATEAFF	TGCGCCAGCAGCTTGGACGGGGGGGCCACTGAAGCTTTCTTT	TRBV5-1	TRBJ1-1	.	.
CASKGGVEAFF	TGTGCCAGCAAGGGGGGAGTTGAAGCTTTCTTT	TRBV6-1	TRBJ1-1	.	.
CASTYHHRANSPLHF	TGTGCCAGCACCTACCACCACAGGGCTAATTCACCCCTCCACTTT	TRBV6-6	TRBJ1-6	.	.
CASSPPPDTEAFF	TGTGCCAGCAGCCCTCCCCCAGACACTGAAGCTTTCTTT	TRBV7-9	TRBJ1-1	.	.
CASSLALTGVNTEAFF	TGCGCCAGCAGCTTGGCCCTGACAGGGGTGAACACTGAAGCTTTCTTT	TRBV5-1	TRBJ1-1	TRBD1	.
CASSLDSQGRNTEAFF	TGTGCCAGCAGCTTAGATTCACAGGGGAGGAACACTGAAGCTTTCTTT	TRBV11-2	TRBJ1-1	TRBD1	once